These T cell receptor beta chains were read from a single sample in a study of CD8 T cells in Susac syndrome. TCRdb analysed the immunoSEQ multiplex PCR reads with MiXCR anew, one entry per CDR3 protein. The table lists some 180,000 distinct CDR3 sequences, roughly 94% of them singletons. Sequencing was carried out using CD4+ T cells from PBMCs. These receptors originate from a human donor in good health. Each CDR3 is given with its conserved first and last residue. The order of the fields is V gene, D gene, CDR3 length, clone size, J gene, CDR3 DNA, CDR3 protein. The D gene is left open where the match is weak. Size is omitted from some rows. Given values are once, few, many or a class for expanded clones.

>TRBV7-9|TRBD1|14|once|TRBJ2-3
TGTGCCAGCAGCCGGGGACAGCGCACAGATACGCAGTATTTT
CASSRGQRTDTQYF
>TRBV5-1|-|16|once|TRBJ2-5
TGCGCCAGCAGCTGGACTCCGGGGCGCCTCCAAGAGACCCAGTACTTC
CASSWTPGRLQETQYF
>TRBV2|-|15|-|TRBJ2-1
TGTGCCAGCAGTAAGGATCGGAGCTCCTACAATGAGCAGTTCTTC
CASSKDRSSYNEQFF
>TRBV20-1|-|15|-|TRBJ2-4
TGCAGTGCTAGATTCCGGAGACTAGCCAAAAACATTCAGTACTTC
CSARFRRLAKNIQYF
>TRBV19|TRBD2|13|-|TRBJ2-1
TGTGCCAGTAGCGCTAGCGGGAGCTCCGAGCAGTTCTTC
CASSASGSSEQFF
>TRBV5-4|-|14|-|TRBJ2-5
TGTGCCAGCACCTCAGGGGGGGCTCATGAGACCCAGTACTTC
CASTSGGAHETQYF
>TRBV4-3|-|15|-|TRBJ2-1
TGCGCCAGCAGCCAAGAGAGCACTAGACCCAATGAGCAGTTCTTC
CASSQESTRPNEQFF
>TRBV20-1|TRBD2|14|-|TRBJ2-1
TGCAGTGCTAGGTGGGAGGGCCTGGGCAATGAGCAGTTCTTC
CSARWEGLGNEQFF
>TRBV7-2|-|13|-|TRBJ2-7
TGTGCCAGCAGCTTCCCGGACCGATACGAGCAGTACTTC
CASSFPDRYEQYF
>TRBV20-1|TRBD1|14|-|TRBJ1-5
TGCAGTGCTAGAAGACAGGGTGGGGGTCAGCCCCAGCATTTT
CSARRQGGGQPQHF
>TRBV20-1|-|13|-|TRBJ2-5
TGCAGTGCTAGGGCCCAGCCCCAAGAGACCCAGTACTTC
CSARAQPQETQYF
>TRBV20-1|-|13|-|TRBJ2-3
TGCAGTGCTGAGGGCTTTGGGACAGATACGCAGTATTTT
CSAEGFGTDTQYF
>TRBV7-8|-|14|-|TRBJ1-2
TGTGCCAGCAGCTTAGACATACGGGTCTATGGCTACACCTTC
CASSLDIRVYGYTF
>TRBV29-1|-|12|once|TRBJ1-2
TGCAGCGTGGGTCAGGGTTACTATGGCTACACCTTC
CSVGQGYYGYTF
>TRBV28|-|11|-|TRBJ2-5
TGTGCCACCAGCGAGCAAGAGACCCAGTACTTC
CATSEQETQYF
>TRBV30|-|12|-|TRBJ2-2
TGTGCCTGGAAGGGTTCCACCGGGGAGCTGTTTTTT
CAWKGSTGELFF
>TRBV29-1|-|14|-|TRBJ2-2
TGCAGCGTTGGGGCGAAGGCGGGCACCGGGGAGCTGTTTTTT
CSVGAKAGTGELFF
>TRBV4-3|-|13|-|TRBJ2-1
TGCGCCAGCAGCCCCGGACTACTCAATGAGCAGTTCTTC
CASSPGLLNEQFF
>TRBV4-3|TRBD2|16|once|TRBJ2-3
TGCGCCAGCAGCCAAGGGATAGCGGGACACACAGATACGCAGTATTTT
CASSQGIAGHTDTQYF
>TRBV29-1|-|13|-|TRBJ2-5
TGCAGCGTTGGAGTGGGGCGCCAAGAGACCCAGTACTTC
CSVGVGRQETQYF
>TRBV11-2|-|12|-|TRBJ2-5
TGTGCCAGCAGCGCCCAGGGGGAGACCCAGTACTTC
CASSAQGETQYF
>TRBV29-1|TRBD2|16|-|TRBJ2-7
TGCAGCGTTGAAGATCCCGGGGGAAGCGGGAGCTACGAGCAGTACTTC
CSVEDPGGSGSYEQYF
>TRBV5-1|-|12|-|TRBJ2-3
TGCGCCAGCAGCCGACCCGAAGATACGCAGTATTTT
CASSRPEDTQYF
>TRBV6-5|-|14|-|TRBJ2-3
TGTGCCAGCAGCCGGCGGGACTTCCCAGATACGCAGTATTTT
CASSRRDFPDTQYF
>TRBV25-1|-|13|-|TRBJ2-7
TGTGCCAGCAGTGTGCCCCTTAGCTACGAGCAGTACTTC
CASSVPLSYEQYF